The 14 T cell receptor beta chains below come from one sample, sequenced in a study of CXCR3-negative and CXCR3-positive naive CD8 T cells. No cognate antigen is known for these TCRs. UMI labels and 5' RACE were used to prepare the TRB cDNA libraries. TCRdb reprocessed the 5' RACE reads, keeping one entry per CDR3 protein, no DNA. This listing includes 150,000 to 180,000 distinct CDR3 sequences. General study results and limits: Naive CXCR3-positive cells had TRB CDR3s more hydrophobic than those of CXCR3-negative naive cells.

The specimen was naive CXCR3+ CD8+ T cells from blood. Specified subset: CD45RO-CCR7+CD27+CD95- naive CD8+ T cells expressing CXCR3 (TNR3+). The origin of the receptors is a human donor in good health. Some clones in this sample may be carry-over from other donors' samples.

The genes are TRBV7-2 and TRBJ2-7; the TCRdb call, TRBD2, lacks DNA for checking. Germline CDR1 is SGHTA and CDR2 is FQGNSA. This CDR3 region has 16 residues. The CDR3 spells CASSFLPAGGPHEQYF.

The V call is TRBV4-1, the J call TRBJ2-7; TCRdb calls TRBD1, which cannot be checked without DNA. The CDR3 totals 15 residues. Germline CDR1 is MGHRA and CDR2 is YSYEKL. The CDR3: CASSQITGGLDEQYF.

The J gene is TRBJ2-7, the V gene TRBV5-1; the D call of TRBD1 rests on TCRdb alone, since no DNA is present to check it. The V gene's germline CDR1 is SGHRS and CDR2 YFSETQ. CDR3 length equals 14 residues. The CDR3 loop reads CASSEGTGAYEQYF.

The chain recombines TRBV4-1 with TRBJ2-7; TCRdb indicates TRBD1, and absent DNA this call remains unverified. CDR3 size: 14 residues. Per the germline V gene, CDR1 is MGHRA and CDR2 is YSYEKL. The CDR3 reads CASSQGDRGYEQYF.

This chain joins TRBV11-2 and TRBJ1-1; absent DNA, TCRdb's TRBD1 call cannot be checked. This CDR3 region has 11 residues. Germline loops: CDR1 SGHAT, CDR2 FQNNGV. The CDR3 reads CASSGGSSTFF.

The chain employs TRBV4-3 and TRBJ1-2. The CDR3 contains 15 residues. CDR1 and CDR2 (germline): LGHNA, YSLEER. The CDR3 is CASSQDHSGLHGYTF.

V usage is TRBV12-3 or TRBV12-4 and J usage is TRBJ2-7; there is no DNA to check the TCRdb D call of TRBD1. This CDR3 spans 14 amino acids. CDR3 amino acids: CASRGTGGPYEQYF.

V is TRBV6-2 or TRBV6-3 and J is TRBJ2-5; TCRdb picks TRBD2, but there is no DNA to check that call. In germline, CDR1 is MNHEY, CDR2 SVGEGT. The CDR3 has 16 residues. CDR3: CASSQTETSGRETQYF.

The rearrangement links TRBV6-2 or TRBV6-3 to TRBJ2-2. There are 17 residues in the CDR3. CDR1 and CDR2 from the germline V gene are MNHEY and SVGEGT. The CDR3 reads CASSRITRILYTGELFF.

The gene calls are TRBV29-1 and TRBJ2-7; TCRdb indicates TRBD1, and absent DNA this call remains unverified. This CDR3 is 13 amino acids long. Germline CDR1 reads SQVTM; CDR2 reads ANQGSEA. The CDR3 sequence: CSVVGDRSYEQYF.

This CDR3 is CASSFQTGLEETQYF. The gene calls are TRBV28 and TRBJ2-5; TCRdb picks TRBD1, but there is no DNA to check that call. Germline CDR1 is MDHEN and CDR2 is SYDVKM. This CDR3 comprises 15 residues.

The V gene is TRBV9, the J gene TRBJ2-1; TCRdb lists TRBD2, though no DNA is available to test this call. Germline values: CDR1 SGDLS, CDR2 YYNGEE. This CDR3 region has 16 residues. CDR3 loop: CASSVVGTSGNNEQFF.

The chain's CDR3 is CSARGGTSGGPQETQYF. The chain couples TRBV20-1 to TRBJ2-5; TCRdb gives TRBD2 as the D gene, but with no DNA this cannot be confirmed. CDR1 is DFQATT, CDR2 SNEGSKA, per germline (reference sequence). This CDR3 spans 17 amino acids.

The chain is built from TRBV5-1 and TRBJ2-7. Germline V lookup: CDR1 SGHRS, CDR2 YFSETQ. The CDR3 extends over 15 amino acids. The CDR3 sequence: CASSLGETDMGEQYF.